This entry lists 18 T cell receptor beta chains sequenced from one sample in a study of blood T cell repertoires in COVID-19. Assay: immunoSEQ multiplex PCR; the TCRdb copy retains only in-frame clones and omits some. The data show about 83,000 clones, around 87% seen once. The sequencing input was peripheral blood. The receptors shown here come from a man aged 80 or over with active or convalescent COVID-19.

This clone was recorded once. At one end the junction does not follow the germline gene, possibly because of a read error. The CDR3 nucleotides are TGTGCCAGTAGGCAGACAGGGGGCAACCAGCCCCAGCATTTT. Amino acid sequence: CASRQTGGNQPQHF. The J gene is TRBJ1-5, the V gene TRBV19, with 10 bases that match TRBD1. Looked up from germline, CDR1 is LNHDA and CDR2 is SQIVND (reference sequence). The CDR3 totals 14 residues.

V gene TRBV4-1 combines with J gene TRBJ1-2, with 7 bases identical to TRBD1. The trim removed 1 base at V and 4 bases at J, leaving 12 bases unmatched. Per germline, CDR1 MGHRA and CDR2 YSYEKL. CDR3 length: 17 amino acids. Written as DNA, the CDR3 is TGCGCCAGCAGCCAAGGCCTACAGGGCCACAGGGGCTATGGCTACACCTTC. It is translated as CASSQGLQGHRGYGYTF.

V gene TRBV5-1 combines with J gene TRBJ2-3; TRBD2 matches at 9 bases. CDR3 length: 15 residues. Germline CDR1 reads SGHRS; CDR2 reads YFSETQ. The V gene end was trimmed by 4 bases and the J gene end by 5 bases; junction bases not matched to a gene: 8. The CDR3: CASSKKREVGDTQYF. CDR3 sequence (DNA): TGCGCCAGCAGCAAAAAGCGGGAGGTAGGAGATACGCAGTATTTT.

This rearrangement joins TRBV29-1 to TRBJ2-3; TRBD2 matches at 9 bases. From germline, CDR1 is SQVTM and CDR2 ANQGSEA. Trimming took 4 bases from V and 2 from J; bases not matched to a gene: 10. The CDR3 is 16 residues long. The CDR3 nucleotides read TGCAGCGTTGCCGGGTGGGAGCGGGGGGCCACAGATACGCAGTATTTT. Protein sequence: CSVAGWERGATDTQYF.

The gene calls are TRBV19 and TRBJ2-7, with a weak D call TRBD1 (7 bases). The CDR3 loop spans 15 amino acids. The germline gives CDR1 LNHDA, CDR2 SQIVND (reference sequence). V lost 3 bases, J lost 0 bases, and 12 bases lay in between. The CDR3, as DNA: TGTGCCAGTAGTATGGCAGGGGGGAGCTCCTACGAGCAGTACGTC. Translation gives CASSMAGGSSYEQYV.

This chain links TRBV20-1 with TRBJ1-2; TRBD1 matches at 8 bases. Germline lookup yields CDR1 DFQATT and CDR2 SNEGSKA (reference sequence). This CDR3 is built from 15 residues. Trimming took 3 bases from V and 8 from J; bases not matched to a gene: 14. The CDR3 protein is CSASELGQGLRGYTF. CDR3 sequence (DNA): TGCAGTGCTAGTGAACTCGGACAGGGATTAAGGGGCTACACCTTC.

This clone was picked up a small number of times. This sequence joins TRBV3-1 (or the pseudogene TRBV3-2) and TRBJ1-1; D may be TRBD1 (6 bases). The CDR3 length is 14 residues. Trimming cost V 4 bases and J 4 bases, with 13 bases left between them. Germline CDR1 and CDR2: LGHDT and YNNKEL (reference sequence). CDR3 nucleotides: TGTGCCAGCAGCCCAACAGGGCTTGTCACTGAAGCTTTCTTT. Its protein is CASSPTGLVTEAFF.

This clone showed up just a few times. The chain joins TRBV7-9 to TRBJ1-2; 8 bases match TRBD1. The V and J ends lost 4 bases and 8 bases, in that order; junction bases with no gene match: 18. The CDR3 totals 17 residues. The germline V gene encodes CDR1 SEHNR and CDR2 FQNEAQ (reference sequence). The CDR3 loop is CASSSASGQGSFGGYTF. DNA for the CDR3: TGTGCCAGCAGCTCTGCCTCAGGACAGGGTTCCTTTGGGGGCTACACCTTC.

The rearrangement uses TRBV20-1 and TRBJ2-1; 13 positions agree with TRBD2. This CDR3 comprises 17 residues. Germline CDR1 and CDR2: DFQATT and SNEGSKA (reference sequence). J gave up 6 bases and V 3 bases, and 11 bases lay outside the gene matches. This CDR3 reads CSASGGTSGAMSNEQFF. The CDR3, as DNA: TGCAGTGCTAGTGGGGGGACTAGCGGGGCCATGAGCAATGAGCAGTTCTTC.

This clone was detected only once. V usage is TRBV15 and J usage is TRBJ2-2; 7 bases map to TRBD2. Per the germline V gene, CDR1 is LNHNV and CDR2 is YYDKDF (reference sequence). Trimming cost V 5 bases and J 1 base; bases outside gene matches: 7. This CDR3 spans 16 amino acids. The CDR3 nucleotides read TGTGCCACCAGCCCTAGGGCTAGCGGGAACACCGGGGAGCTGTTTTTT. Residues: CATSPRASGNTGELFF.

The chain carries TRBV28 and TRBJ1-3; TRBD1 matches at 9 bases. From germline, CDR1 is MDHEN and CDR2 SYDVKM. V lost 3 bases, J lost 0 bases, and 6 bases stayed unmatched. The CDR3 is made up of 17 amino acids. The CDR3 DNA reads TGTGCCAGCAGTTTTAACAGGGGGCCTCACTCTGGAAACACCATATATTTT. It codes for CASSFNRGPHSGNTIYF.

The count of this clone is one. This chain uses TRBV7-3 with TRBJ2-2; 12 nucleotides line up with TRBD1. This CDR3 is built from 17 residues. V lost 6 bases and J lost 6; bases outside the gene matches: 11. CDR1 and CDR2 (germline): SGHTA, FQGTGA. The CDR3 DNA reads TGTGCCAGCAGTCTAGAGGGGACAGGGGGCCGTCCCGGGGAGCTGTTTTTT. It codes for CASSLEGTGGRPGELFF.

The chain employs TRBV7-2 and TRBJ1-5; possible D gene TRBD1, 5 bases. Germline V gene sequence: CDR1 SGHTA, CDR2 FQGNSA. CDR3 size: 15 residues. V lost 2 bases and J lost 7, with 15 bases in between. CDR3 sequence reads: CASSLSVGEFQPQHF. CDR3 DNA sequence: TGTGCCAGCAGCTTAAGTGTAGGGGAATTCCAGCCCCAGCATTTT. The entire variable domain, with the rest obtained from reference TRBV7-2 and TRBJ1-5, is as follows: GAGVSQSPSNKVTEKGKDVELRCDPISGHTALYWYRQSLGQGLEFLIYFQGNSAPDKSGLPSDRFSAERTGGSVSTLTIQRTQQEDSAVYLCASSLSVGEFQPQHFGDGTRLSIL.

J is TRBJ2-1 and V is TRBV2; TRBD2 matches at 11 bases. V lost 5 bases, J lost 3 bases, and 3 bases stayed unmatched. CDR1 and CDR2 from the germline V gene are SNHLY and FYNNEI. The CDR3 totals 15 residues. CDR3 DNA: TGTGCCAGCAGTACGGGACTAGCGGACTACAATGAGCAGTTCTTC. This gives the protein CASSTGLADYNEQFF.

This clone was recorded only once. The chain joins TRBV11-2 to TRBJ2-1, with D tentatively TRBD1 (6 bases). The CDR3 totals 15 residues. The V end was cut by 7 bases, the J end by 4 bases, with 17 bases between. Germline lookup yields CDR1 SGHAT and CDR2 FQNNGV. DNA of the CDR3: TGTGCCAGCAATGCCGCCGGGACACAATACAATGAGCAGTTCTTC. Translating gives CASNAAGTQYNEQFF.

The gene calls are TRBV4-1 and TRBJ1-2; TRBD1 matches 10 bases. CDR3 size: 14 residues. With V trimmed by 2 bases and J by 6 bases, 3 bases remained unmatched. Germline V gives CDR1 MGHRA, CDR2 YSYEKL. Here the CDR3 reads CASSQTGTGDGYTF. The DNA of the CDR3 is TGCGCCAGCAGCCAAACCGGGACAGGGGATGGCTACACCTTC.

This sequence joins TRBV28 and TRBJ2-4; a weak D match, TRBD1 (6 bases). CDR1 and CDR2 from the germline V gene are MDHEN and SYDVKM. V shed 7 bases and J shed 5 bases, with 15 bases lying between them. CDR3 length equals 14 residues. The CDR3 sequence: CASKLQGNQNIQYF. CDR3 bases: TGTGCCAGCAAATTACAGGGTAACCAAAACATTCAGTACTTC.

On this clone: The same CDR3 also results from other DNA sequences found in this sample. This sequence joins TRBV12-3 or TRBV12-4 and TRBJ2-1, with D perhaps TRBD1 (6 bases). The CDR3 totals 13 residues. The V gene lost 6 bases and the J gene lost 9 bases, with 15 bases spanning the gap. The chain's CDR3 is CASSRQQGIEQFF. Here the CDR3 DNA reads TGTGCCAGCAGCCGGCAACAGGGAATTGAGCAGTTCTTC.